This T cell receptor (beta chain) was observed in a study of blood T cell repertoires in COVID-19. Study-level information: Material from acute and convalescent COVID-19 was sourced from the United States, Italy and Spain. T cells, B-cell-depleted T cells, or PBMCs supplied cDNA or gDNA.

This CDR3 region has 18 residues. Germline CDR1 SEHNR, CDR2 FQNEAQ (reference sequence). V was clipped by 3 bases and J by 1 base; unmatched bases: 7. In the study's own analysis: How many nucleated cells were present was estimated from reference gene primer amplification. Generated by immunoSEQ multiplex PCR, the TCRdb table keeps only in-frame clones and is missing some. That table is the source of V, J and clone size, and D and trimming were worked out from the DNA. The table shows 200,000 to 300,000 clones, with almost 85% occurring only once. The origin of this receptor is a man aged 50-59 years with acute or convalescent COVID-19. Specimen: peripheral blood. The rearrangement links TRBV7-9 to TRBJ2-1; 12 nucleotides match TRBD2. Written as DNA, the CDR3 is TGTGCCAGCAGCTTGGCTAGCGGGAGGGCCGGGTCCTACAATGAGCAGTTCTTC. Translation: CASSLASGRAGSYNEQFF.